Listed below are T cell receptor beta chains from one sample, sequenced in a study of T-cell memory formation after mild COVID-19. TCRdb used MiXCR to reprocess the 5' RACE reads, holding one entry per CDR3 protein. The sample shows 130,000 to 150,000 distinct CDR3 sequences, about 19% of them seen only once. Sequencing was done on a sample of PBMCs or a T cell subset sorted from them (not recorded which). Receptors were obtained from an adult woman who had mild COVID-19 (a few samples of this study predate the infection). Cell type and time point are not known. Both conserved end residues are part of each CDR3. A D gene is named only where the DNA matches it firmly. A row's size may be missing; if present it is once, few, many or a size class.

CDR3 protein | CDR3 DNA | CDR3 length | J gene | V gene | clone size | D gene
CASNQLASTDTQYF | TGTGCCAGTAACCAACTAGCGAGCACAGATACGCAGTATTTT | 14 | TRBJ2-3 | TRBV2 | - | TRBD2
CASSLERAPYEQYF | TGCGCCAGCAGCCTCGAAAGGGCCCCCTACGAGCAGTACTTC | 14 | TRBJ2-7 | TRBV4-1 | many | -
CSARDLGQGIYEQYF | TGCAGTGCTAGAGACTTAGGACAGGGGATTTACGAGCAGTACTTC | 15 | TRBJ2-7 | TRBV20-1 | - | TRBD1
CASSLSQGKNEQYF | TGTGCCAGCAGCTTATCCCAGGGAAAAAACGAGCAGTACTTC | 14 | TRBJ2-7 | TRBV7-9 | - | -
CASREYGYEQYF | TGTGCCAGCAGGGAGTACGGCTACGAGCAGTACTTC | 12 | TRBJ2-7 | TRBV5-6 | - | -
CASTLGGGATEAFF | TGTGCCAGCACCCTTGGGGGGGGGGCCACTGAAGCTTTCTTT | 14 | TRBJ1-1 | TRBV12-3/TRBV12-4 | - | -
CASNVGSQGRYF | TGTGCCAGCAACGTAGGGTCTCAAGGAAGGTATTTT | 12 | TRBJ2-3 | TRBV12-3/TRBV12-4 | few | -
CASSLRGREAFF | TGTGCCAGCAGCCTCCGGGGGAGGGAGGCTTTCTTT | 12 | TRBJ1-1 | TRBV6-5 | many | -
CASSSWTGKNEQFF | TGTGCCAGCAGCTCCTGGACAGGGAAGAATGAGCAGTTCTTC | 14 | TRBJ2-1 | TRBV7-6 | - | TRBD1
CSARDLGQGTTEAFF | TGCAGTGCTAGAGATCTAGGACAGGGGACCACTGAAGCTTTCTTT | 15 | TRBJ1-1 | TRBV20-1 | few | TRBD1
CASSRGEGGYTF | TGTGCCAGCAGTCGAGGGGAGGGAGGCTACACCTTC | 12 | TRBJ1-2 | TRBV27 | - | -
CASSPGQGPSGANVLTF | TGTGCCAGCAGCCCGGGACAGGGCCCCTCTGGGGCCAACGTCCTGACTTTC | 17 | TRBJ2-6 | TRBV6-5 | - | TRBD1
CASSRVGAGGGYTF | TGTGCCAGCAGCAGGGTCGGTGCCGGGGGCGGCTACACCTTC | 14 | TRBJ1-2 | TRBV27 | few | -
CASRPTGRNYGYTF | TGTGCCAGCAGGCCCACAGGGCGAAACTATGGCTACACCTTC | 14 | TRBJ1-2 | TRBV6-5 | - | -